Following are 18 T cell receptor beta chains from one sample sequenced in a study of cytomegalovirus exposure and HLA in healthy donors. Assay used: immunoSEQ multiplex PCR; TCRdb lists only in-frame clones, some missing. The sample carries 100,000 to 150,000 clones, roughly 93% recorded once. Sequences were obtained from PBMCs. All receptors come from a woman aged 18-35 years in good health and CMV-seronegative.

The chain carries TRBV6-1 and TRBJ2-3; TRBD1 matches 7 bases. Trimming took 7 bases from V and 4 from J; bases not matched to a gene: 5. The CDR3 totals 13 residues. Germline V gene sequence: CDR1 MNHNS, CDR2 SASEGT. The CDR3 here is CASTMDRSDTQYF. The CDR3 bases are TGTGCCAGCACCATGGACAGGTCAGATACGCAGTATTTT.

V gene TRBV7-2 combines with J gene TRBJ2-5, with 8 bases aligning to TRBD2. The germline V gene encodes CDR1 SGHTA and CDR2 FQGNSA. The V and J ends lost 5 bases and 2 bases, in that order; junction bases with no gene match: 7. This CDR3 has 15 residues. This CDR3 reads CASSPQRGLQETQYF. The CDR3 DNA sequence: TGTGCCAGCAGCCCGCAGCGGGGGCTACAAGAGACCCAGTACTTC. The complete variable domain, with remaining parts taken from reference TRBV7-2 and TRBJ2-5, reads GAGVSQSPSNKVTEKGKDVELRCDPISGHTALYWYRQSLGQGLEFLIYFQGNSAPDKSGLPSDRFSAERTGGSVSTLTIQRTQQEDSAVYLCASSPQRGLQETQYFGPGTRLLVL.

The V gene is TRBV10-3, the J gene TRBJ1-2, with 9 bases lining up with TRBD1. Germline V lookup: CDR1 ENHRY, CDR2 SYGVKD. With 0 bases clipped from V and 5 bases from J, the junction kept 1 base outside the gene matches. The CDR3 is made up of 14 amino acids. The chain's CDR3 is CAISESGTGYGYTF. The CDR3 coding sequence is TGTGCCATCAGTGAGTCCGGGACAGGGTATGGCTACACCTTC.

The chain uses TRBV28 and TRBJ2-5, with 8 bases identical to TRBD1. The germline V gene has CDR1 MDHEN and CDR2 SYDVKM. Germline trimming cut 6 bases from V and 1 base from J; bases unmatched to any gene: 7. The CDR3 spans 15 residues. The CDR3, as DNA: TGTGCCAGCAGCTGGGCGACAGGGGTCCAAGAGACCCAGTACTTC. This encodes CASSWATGVQETQYF.

The chain links TRBV5-1 to TRBJ2-1; 8 nucleotides match TRBD2. Germline CDR1 reads SGHRS; CDR2 reads YFSETQ. Trimming at V came to 0 bases and at J to 7 bases, leaving 3 bases not matched to a gene. CDR3 size: 14 residues. CDR3 loop: CASSLEGLVNEQFF. The CDR3 DNA follows: TGCGCCAGCAGCTTGGAGGGACTAGTTAATGAGCAGTTCTTC.

This clone appeared a few times. The J gene is TRBJ1-2, the V gene TRBV7-3, with D perhaps TRBD1 (5 bases). Trimming pared 2 bases from V and 7 bases from J, leaving 11 bases between. The CDR3 runs 13 residues. In germline, CDR1 is SGHTA, CDR2 FQGTGA. CDR3 residues: CASSLSSGSGYTF. Here the CDR3 DNA reads TGTGCCAGCAGCTTATCGTCAGGGTCTGGCTACACCTTC.

This clone occurred once. V and J are TRBV27 and TRBJ1-3; the D is unclear. Trimming removed 0 bases at V and 1 base at J, with 7 bases between. The CDR3 contains 15 residues. Per the germline V gene, CDR1 is MNHEY and CDR2 is SMNVEV (reference sequence). The CDR3 DNA follows: TGTGCCAGCAGTTTATCGGGCGCTTCTGGAAACACCATATATTTT. This encodes CASSLSGASGNTIYF.

In its sample, this clone was seen once. The genes are TRBV7-9 and TRBJ2-7; TRBD1 agrees at 7 bases. J lost 2 bases, V lost 5 bases, and 9 bases had no gene match. From germline, CDR1 is SEHNR and CDR2 FQNEAQ (reference sequence). The CDR3 totals 15 residues. The DNA of the CDR3 is TGTGCCAGCAGCGGATCGGGACAGAGAACCTACGAGCAGTACTTC. It translates to CASSGSGQRTYEQYF.

V is TRBV28 and J is TRBJ2-1; 7 positions match TRBD2. J was trimmed by 10 bases and V by 7 bases; bases with no gene match: 4. The CDR3 runs 11 residues. Germline assignment: CDR1 MDHEN and CDR2 SYDVKM. The CDR3 DNA follows: TGTGCCAGCATTCTGCGGGAGGAGCAGTTCTTC. Translated, it gives CASILREEQFF.

The chain has TRBV29-1 and TRBJ2-7, with unresolved D. Trimming pared 3 bases from V and 4 bases from J, leaving 7 bases between. Germline values: CDR1 SQVTM, CDR2 ANQGSEA. The CDR3 contains 11 residues. CDR3 protein: CSVDYSYEQYF. The CDR3 coding sequence is TGCAGCGTTGACTATAGTTACGAGCAGTACTTC.

This chain uses TRBV6-1 with TRBJ2-1; D gene unclear. The germline CDR1 and CDR2 sequences are MNHNS and SASEGT. The CDR3 is 14 residues long. The V and J ends lost 3 bases and 8 bases respectively, with 14 bases between them. For the CDR3, the DNA is TGTGCCAGCAGTGATCTCTATCCCCCCCATGAGCAGTTCTTC. Amino acid sequence: CASSDLYPPHEQFF.

The CDR3, as DNA: TGTGCCAGCAGCTTAATGAGGAACACTGAAGCTTTCTTT. Translation gives CASSLMRNTEAFF. The rearrangement joins TRBV7-2 to TRBJ1-1; no definite D call. Per germline, CDR1 SGHTA and CDR2 FQGNSA. V was shortened by 2 bases and J by 1 base, with 5 bases between the two germline ends. This CDR3 is 13 amino acids long.

This clone was observed a single time. This sequence joins TRBV30 and TRBJ1-1; TRBD1 might be the D (5 bases). Trimming pared 2 bases from V and 8 bases from J, leaving 21 bases between. Germline V gene data show CDR1 as GTSNPN and CDR2 as SVGIG (reference sequence). CDR3 length: 15 amino acids. CDR3 protein: CAWSPLAELWGEAFF. DNA of the CDR3: TGTGCCTGGAGTCCCCTAGCGGAGCTCTGGGGGGAAGCTTTCTTT.

The rearrangement links TRBV11-2 to TRBJ1-3; D remains unclear. The CDR3 length is 16 residues. Germline V gives CDR1 SGHAT, CDR2 FQNNGV. V gave up 0 bases and J gave up 0 bases, with 9 bases separating them. In DNA, the CDR3 is TGTGCCAGCAGCTTAGAGTCCCCATTCTCTGGAAACACCATATATTTT. The encoded protein is CASSLESPFSGNTIYF.

The gene calls are TRBV5-1 and TRBJ2-2; TRBD1 aligns across 11 bases. The CDR3 runs to 16 residues. Trimming removed 4 bases from V and 3 bases from J; junction bases left unmatched: 5. Germline loops: CDR1 SGHRS, CDR2 YFSETQ. CDR3: CASSARTGGYTGELFF. The DNA of the CDR3 is TGCGCCAGCAGCGCCAGGACAGGGGGCTACACCGGGGAGCTGTTTTTT.

The chain carries TRBV7-6 and TRBJ1-1, with D perhaps matching TRBD1 (5 bases). The CDR3 length is 15 residues. Germline values: CDR1 SGHVS, CDR2 FNYEAQ. Trimming shortened V by 1 base and J by 0 bases, and 9 bases separated the two germline ends. The CDR3: CASSLEPGLNTEAFF. The CDR3 DNA reads TGTGCCAGCAGCTTAGAGCCAGGGTTGAACACTGAAGCTTTCTTT.

The rearrangement links TRBV11-2 to TRBJ2-7; the D gene is possibly TRBD1 (6 bases). Germline V gives CDR1 SGHAT, CDR2 FQNNGV. The ends were cut back, 2 bases at V and 3 bases at J, with 11 bases in the middle. This CDR3 region has 14 residues. The CDR3 here is CASSLNRALYEQYF. As DNA, the CDR3 is TGTGCCAGCAGCTTAAACAGGGCCCTCTACGAGCAGTACTTC.

This chain connects TRBV28 to TRBJ2-3; possible D gene TRBD2, 6 bases. V was trimmed by 7 bases and J by 2 bases, leaving 13 bases between them. This CDR3 region has 14 residues. Germline V gene data show CDR1 as MDHEN and CDR2 as SYDVKM. The CDR3 nucleotides are TGTGCCAGCACCCGGGACTTATACACAGATACGCAGTATTTT. Protein product: CASTRDLYTDTQYF. The variable domain in full, completed from reference TRBV28 and TRBJ2-3, reads DVKVTQSSRYLVKRTGEKVFLECVQDMDHENMFWYRQDPGLGLRLIYFSYDVKMKEKGDIPEGYSVSREKKERFSLILESASTNQTSMYLCASTRDLYTDTQYFGPGTRLTVL.